The 15 T cell receptor beta chains listed next were all sequenced from one sample in a study of regulatory dendritic cells for organ transplantation. TCRdb's table, derived via immunoSEQ multiplex PCR, lists solely in-frame clones and lacks some. The sample has fewer than 40,000 clones, 75% to 95% seen once. Sequencing was carried out using naive CD8+ T cells from blood. Subset defined: CD45RA+ naive T cells. The source of these receptors is a human donor in good health.

The gene calls are TRBV6-5 and TRBJ2-2, with D unresolved. This CDR3 is 14 amino acids long. Trimming removed 3 bases from V and 1 base from J, with 6 bases in between. Germline V gene data show CDR1 as MNHEY and CDR2 as SVGAGI. This CDR3 is CASSYSGNTGELFF. DNA for the CDR3: TGTGCCAGCAGTTATTCGGGGAACACCGGGGAGCTGTTTTTT.

The chain carries TRBV9 and TRBJ1-2, with D possibly matching TRBD1 (5 bases). This CDR3 is built from 14 residues. Trimming took off 0 bases at V and 4 bases at J, with 10 bases between the two ends. Germline CDR1 reads SGDLS; CDR2 reads YYNGEE. This CDR3 is CASSVDGGVYGYTF. CDR3 in DNA: TGTGCCAGCAGCGTAGATGGAGGGGTCTATGGCTACACCTTC.

This clone showed up just a few times. The chain has TRBV7-8 and TRBJ1-2, with a weak D call TRBD1 (5 bases). This CDR3 region has 15 residues. The ends were cut back, 5 bases at V and 5 bases at J, with 18 bases in the middle. Germline V gene data show CDR1 as SGHVS and CDR2 as FQNEAQ. The CDR3 DNA follows: TGTGCCAGCAGCAGAGACCAGGGTGCCCTTTATGGCTACACCTTC. This codes for CASSRDQGALYGYTF.

J is TRBJ1-1 and V is TRBV29-1, with 7 positions matching TRBD1. Germline-derived CDR1 and CDR2 are SQVTM and ANQGSEA. The CDR3 runs to 14 residues. CDR3 protein: CSVALRGLNTEAFF. In nucleotides, the CDR3 is TGCAGTGTGGCTTTGAGGGGGCTAAACACTGAAGCTTTCTTT.

The chain combines TRBV19 with TRBJ1-5; D unresolved. Germline V gene data show CDR1 as LNHDA and CDR2 as SQIVND (reference sequence). The CDR3 consists of 15 residues. V was cut by 5 bases and J by 0 bases, with 11 bases left in between. The CDR3 sequence: CASSPQRFSNQPQHF. CDR3 DNA sequence: TGTGCCAGTAGTCCTCAGAGGTTTAGCAATCAGCCCCAGCATTTT.

The J gene is TRBJ2-3, the V gene TRBV9; TRBD2 matches 8 bases. Germline V lookup: CDR1 SGDLS, CDR2 YYNGEE. The length of the CDR3 is 16 residues. The ends lost 3 bases at V and 5 bases at J; junction bases unmatched: 11. As DNA, the CDR3 is TGTGCCAGCAGCGCCGGACTAGCAGGGTTGGGAGATACGCAGTATTTT. It codes for CASSAGLAGLGDTQYF.

A few counts support this clone. This chain joins TRBV19 and TRBJ2-5; 7 positions agree with TRBD1. The V gene end was trimmed by 8 bases and the J gene end by 0 bases; junction bases not matched to a gene: 9. The CDR3 covers 15 residues. The germline CDR1 and CDR2 sequences are LNHDA and SQIVND (reference sequence). The CDR3 nucleotides read TGTGCCAGTGGTCCGGGACAGTGGTACCAAGAGACCCAGTACTTC. Residues: CASGPGQWYQETQYF.

In this sample, this clone turned up once. This chain joins TRBV23-1 and TRBJ1-4; D is ambiguous. TRBV23-1 is treated as an ORF (open reading frame) with a function not yet certain. V lost 7 bases and J 2 bases, leaving 8 bases between the germline ends. This CDR3 spans 13 amino acids. CDR3 sequence: CASKWVTNEKLFF. The CDR3, as DNA: TGCGCCAGCAAGTGGGTTACTAATGAAAAACTGTTTTTT.

In its sample, this clone was seen once. The chain uses TRBV27 and TRBJ1-1, with D tentatively TRBD1 (6 bases). CDR3 length: 16 residues. The V gene lost 1 base and the J gene lost 1 base, with 13 bases spanning the gap. Per germline, CDR1 MNHEY and CDR2 SMNVEV (reference sequence). In DNA form, the CDR3 reads TGTGCCAGCAGTTTATTAAGCGGGGGGCAGAACACTGAAGCTTTCTTT. Protein: CASSLLSGGQNTEAFF.

This chain connects TRBV27 to TRBJ2-2; no clear D. Germline V gives CDR1 MNHEY, CDR2 SMNVEV (reference sequence). This CDR3 has 11 residues. V was pared by 10 bases and J by 6 bases, with 9 bases between. This CDR3 is CATIGSGELFF. CDR3 nucleotide sequence: TGTGCCACCATTGGGTCCGGGGAGCTGTTTTTT.

V usage is TRBV7-3 and J usage is TRBJ2-3; D unclear. The CDR3 contains 13 residues. Trimming left V 4 bases short and J 6 bases short, with 11 bases between. Germline V CDR1 and CDR2: SGHTA, FQGTGA. CDR3 sequence reads: CASSSEAWDTQYF. The CDR3, as DNA: TGTGCCAGCAGCTCGGAAGCTTGGGATACGCAGTATTTT.

The V and J genes are TRBV4-3 and TRBJ1-1; 9 bases map to TRBD1. Trimming at V came to 4 bases and at J to 4 bases, leaving 7 bases not matched to a gene. CDR3 length equals 15 residues. Germline assignment: CDR1 LGHNA and CDR2 YSLEER. CDR3 region: CASSRIRDRATEAFF. The CDR3 DNA sequence: TGCGCCAGCAGCCGAATCCGGGACAGGGCCACTGAAGCTTTCTTT.

The V call is TRBV27, the J call TRBJ1-2; TRBD1 is a possible D gene (5 bases). The germline V and J ends were trimmed by 0 bases and 3 bases, with 11 bases remaining between them. CDR1 and CDR2 (germline): MNHEY, SMNVEV (reference sequence). The CDR3 has 15 amino acids. Written as DNA, the CDR3 is TGTGCCAGCAGTTTATCGTGGGGCTCCCACTATGGCTACACCTTC. It specifies CASSLSWGSHYGYTF.

This sequence joins TRBV28 and TRBJ2-2; D possibly corresponds to TRBD1 (6 bases). CDR1 is MDHEN and CDR2 is SYDVKM in the germline V gene. Trimming stripped 6 bases from V and 0 bases from J, with 11 bases between. The CDR3 sequence is 15 residues long. CDR3 sequence (DNA): TGTGCCAGCAGGCAACAGGGTTCGAACACCGGGGAGCTGTTTTTT. Translated: CASRQQGSNTGELFF.

V gene TRBV5-4 combines with J gene TRBJ2-7; 11 bases align to TRBD1. CDR1 is SGHNT and CDR2 is YYREEE in the germline V gene (reference sequence). The CDR3 covers 15 residues. The V and J ends lost 4 bases and 5 bases, in that order; junction bases with no gene match: 8. In DNA, the CDR3 is TGTGCCAGCAGCCACGGGACAGGGGGGTTCAACGAGCAGTACTTC. Translating it yields CASSHGTGGFNEQYF.